This T cell receptor beta chain was retrieved from a study of blood T cell repertoires in COVID-19. Overall study context: Nucleic acid was either cDNA or gDNA, and it came from T cells, B-cell-depleted T cells, or PBMCs.

Sequencing was performed with immunoSEQ multiplex PCR; in TCRdb, only in-frame clones are kept and a portion is missing. The table records 300,000 to 350,000 clones, approximately 85% of them present only once. The material sequenced was PBMCs or T cells enriched from blood (not recorded which). This sequence originates from a man aged 25 to 40 who had recovered from COVID-19.

CDR3 sequence reads: CASGLVPGTGADNSPLHF. Here the CDR3 DNA reads TGTGCTAGTGGTTTGGTTCCTGGGACAGGGGCAGATAATTCACCCCTCCACTTT. The V gene is TRBV12-5, the J gene TRBJ1-6; 10 positions agree with TRBD1. The CDR3 loop spans 18 amino acids. Trimming removed 0 bases from V and 5 bases from J; junction bases left unmatched: 7. The germline CDR1 and CDR2 sequences are LGHNT and FRNRAP.